The present entry profiles one TCR beta chain with its context. Original processing methods: Amplifying reference gene primers gave estimates of nucleated cell counts. The repertoire was sequenced with immunoSEQ multiplex PCR; TCRdb's copy has only in-frame clones and lacks some. V, J and clone size were drawn from that table, and D and trimming were deduced from the DNA. This sample has about 50,000 clones, with 85% to 95% found just once. The entry originates in a study of blood T cell repertoires in COVID-19. Across the whole study: Both acute and convalescent COVID-19 samples were obtained from the United States, Italy and Spain. Sample material is recorded as cDNA or gDNA derived from T cells, B-cell-depleted T cells, or PBMCs.

This CDR3 spans 12 amino acids. Germline CDR1 and CDR2: LNHDA and SQIVND (reference sequence). V was pared by 7 bases and J by 10 bases, with 13 bases between. This clonotype was sampled from a woman over 75 with acute or convalescent COVID-19. Sequencing used peripheral blood. This chain uses TRBV19 with TRBJ1-4; D possibly corresponds to TRBD1 (6 bases). CDR3 sequence reads: CASKGGGRKLFF. In DNA form, the CDR3 reads TGTGCCAGTAAGGGCGGGGGGCGAAAACTGTTTTTT.